Described below is a single T cell receptor beta chain sequence and its context. Its antigen remains unidentified. The source of the sample is a study of tumor and adjacent non-tumor tissue in lung cancer. Across the study: Stage I to III disease affected 10 men and 5 women aged about 31 to 80.

This sample's RNA came from whole unsorted tissue. Overall study findings and caveats: In normal lung, the top 100 clones were significantly more dominant than in tumor. Tumor TCR diversity, when higher, was linked to shorter survival.

CDR3 length: 15 amino acids. Trimming removed 10 bases from V and 6 bases from J, with 23 bases in between. Germline loops: CDR1 MNHNS, CDR2 SASEGT. TCRbeta libraries were built with three rounds of nested PCR, modified from ARM-PCR. One entry per CDR3 protein results from TCRdb running MiXCR on the multiplex PCR reads. The sample has about 200,000 distinct CDR3 sequences, about 76% seen once. The sequence was obtained from a man aged 60 to 69 with non-small cell lung cancer. This chain connects TRBV6-1 to TRBJ2-3; D may be TRBD2 (7 bases). Sequenced input: lung tumor tissue. CDR3 coding DNA: TGTGCCATGAGCGGGGACATTCCCTTCCCGGATACGCAGTATTTT. Residues: CAMSGDIPFPDTQYF.